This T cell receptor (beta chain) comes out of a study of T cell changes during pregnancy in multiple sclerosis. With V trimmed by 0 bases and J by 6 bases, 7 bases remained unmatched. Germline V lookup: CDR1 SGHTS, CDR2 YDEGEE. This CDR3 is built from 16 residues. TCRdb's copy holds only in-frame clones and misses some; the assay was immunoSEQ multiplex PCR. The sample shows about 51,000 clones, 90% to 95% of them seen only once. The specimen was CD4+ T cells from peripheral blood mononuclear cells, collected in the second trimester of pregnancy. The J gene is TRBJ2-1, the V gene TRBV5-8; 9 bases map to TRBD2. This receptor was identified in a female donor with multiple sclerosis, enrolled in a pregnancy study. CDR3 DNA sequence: TGTGCCAGCAGCTTGGTGCCCGGACTAGCGCTCAATGAGCAGTTCTTC. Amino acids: CASSLVPGLALNEQFF.